Each of the 10 T cell receptor beta chains below was sequenced from the same sample in a study of T-cell reconstitution after alpha-beta-depleted transplantation in children. TCRbeta library preparation incorporated unique molecular identifiers. TCRdb reanalysed the PCR reads using MiXCR and keeps one entry per CDR3 protein. The sample carries around 600,000 distinct CDR3 sequences, 16% recorded once. This material consisted of PBMCs from the stem cell graft donor, taken from the stem cell graft. The receptors stem from a human donor who donated a stem cell graft to a child with acute myeloid leukemia.

This clonotype occurred many times. V is TRBV7-8 and J is TRBJ2-5, with D possibly being TRBD1 or TRBD2 (5 bases each). CDR3 length equals 12 residues. V was clipped by 7 bases and J by 3 bases, with 9 bases between them. The V gene's germline CDR1 is SGHVS and CDR2 FQNEAQ. The CDR3 sequence: CASTWDEETQYF. Here the CDR3 DNA reads TGTGCCAGCACCTGGGACGAAGAGACCCAGTACTTC.

The rearrangement joins TRBV13 to TRBJ1-1; possibly TRBD1 for D (6 bases). This CDR3 contains 15 residues. V was cut by 6 bases and J by 1 base, with 15 bases left in between. Germline loops: CDR1 PRHDT, CDR2 FYEKMQ (reference sequence). The CDR3 spells CASSWRGEPNTEAFF. In nucleotides, the CDR3 is TGTGCCAGCAGTTGGAGGGGGGAACCGAACACTGAAGCTTTCTTT.

This clonotype has just a few counts. The V gene is TRBV21-1, the J gene TRBJ2-3; the table's D call TRBD1 went unverified against the DNA. TRBV21-1 is an annotated pseudogene. This CDR3 has 15 amino acids. In DNA, the CDR3 is TGTGCCAGCAGCATCCCCGGGGGGAGCACAGATACGCAGTATTTT. Translation gives CASSIPGGSTDTQYF.

This clonotype has a count of ten or more. The chain uses TRBV5-1 and TRBJ1-2; maybe TRBD1 (6 bases). Trimming took off 1 base at V and 4 bases at J, with 11 bases between the two ends. CDR3 length: 14 residues. Germline lookup yields CDR1 SGHRS and CDR2 YFSETQ. CDR3 amino acids: CASSLTRDTYGYTF. CDR3 coding DNA: TGCGCCAGCAGCTTGACCAGGGACACCTATGGCTACACCTTC.

In this sample, this clonotype turned up many times. The CDR3 DNA sequence: TGTGCCAGCAGCTTAGCGCTCGGGGGAGTCGGCGACAATGAGCAGTTCTTC. It is translated as CASSLALGGVGDNEQFF. The chain employs TRBV7-9 and TRBJ2-1, with D possibly TRBD2 on 6 matching bases. The CDR3 spans 17 residues. CDR1 SEHNR and CDR2 FQNEAQ come from the germline V gene (reference sequence). V lost 0 bases and J 5 bases, leaving 17 bases between the germline ends.

This clonotype was detected many times. The V and J genes are TRBV20-1 and TRBJ2-3; D not certain. The CDR3 runs to 12 residues. Germline CDR1 is DFQATT and CDR2 is SNEGSKA (reference sequence). Deletions cut 6 bases from V and 3 bases from J, with 10 bases between. CDR3 sequence (DNA): TGCAGTGCGGTCCGACGGACAGATACGCAGTATTTT. Amino acid sequence: CSAVRRTDTQYF.

This clonotype was seen repeatedly, ten times or more. The rearrangement joins TRBV27 to TRBJ2-1, with D maybe TRBD2 (5 bases). The CDR3 has 14 residues. Germline-derived CDR1 and CDR2 are MNHEY and SMNVEV (reference sequence). V lost 1 base, J lost 4 bases, and 8 bases lay in between. This CDR3 is CASSLFRGYNEQFF. CDR3 nucleotide sequence: TGTGCCAGCAGTTTATTTAGAGGGTACAATGAGCAGTTCTTC.

This clonotype was found many times. V gene TRBV29-1 combines with J gene TRBJ2-5; no clear D gene. V was pared by 7 bases and J by 3 bases, with 15 bases between. The germline V gene has CDR1 SQVTM and CDR2 ANQGSEA. CDR3 size: 13 residues. In nucleotides, the CDR3 is TGCAGCGCCGGCAGTGGGCAGAAAGAGACCCAGTACTTC. This sequence encodes CSAGSGQKETQYF.

This clonotype occurred many times. This chain joins TRBV5-1 and TRBJ2-1, with D perhaps TRBD2 (6 bases). The CDR3 extends over 13 amino acids. Germline V CDR1 and CDR2: SGHRS, YFSETQ. Trimming cost V 1 base and J 6 bases, with 8 bases left between them. As DNA, the CDR3 is TGCGCCAGCAGCTTGTCCGGGAGCAATGAGCAGTTCTTC. Protein sequence: CASSLSGSNEQFF. Variable domain in full (rest from reference TRBV5-1 and TRBJ2-1): KAGVTQTPRYLIKTRGQQVTLSCSPISGHRSVSWYQQTPGQGLQFLFEYFSETQRNKGNFPGRFSGRQFSNSRSEMNVSTLELGDSALYLCASSLSGSNEQFFGPGTRLTVL.

This clonotype has more than one count but fewer than ten. The rearrangement joins TRBV7-2 to TRBJ2-7; no clear D. The germline V and J ends were trimmed by 1 base and 3 bases, with 7 bases remaining between them. Germline V gives CDR1 SGHTA, CDR2 FQGNSA. This CDR3 region has 13 residues. CDR3 nucleotide sequence: TGTGCCAGCAGCTTAGACGCAGTCTACGAGCAGTACGTC. Translating it yields CASSLDAVYEQYV.